This TCR beta chain is drawn from a study of shared clonotypes between healthy human individuals. Study as a whole: The people who gave samples were a couple of women and a few men aged 18 to 49. Regarding the study as a whole: Clonotypes that were shared across a handful of donors made up roughly 5% of naive CD4 clonotypes. Among donors, sharing of clonotypes was expected to be affected by sequencing depth.

Healthy HIV-negative adults without recent acute infections or vaccinations served as donors. The CDR3 has 13 residues. Germline CDR1 ENHRY, CDR2 SYGVKD. Trimming took 7 bases from V and 1 from J, leaving 10 bases between them. Sequencing was performed with immunoSEQ multiplex PCR; in TCRdb, only in-frame clones are kept and a portion is missing. The table lists approximately 2.5 million clones, over 85% of them singletons. Of note for this clone: Its antigen remains unidentified.

This TCR was sampled from a man between 18 and 35 years old in good health. Some clones in this sample may be carry-over from other donors' samples. J is TRBJ1-1 and V is TRBV10-3; D perhaps matches TRBD1 (6 bases). Sample: naive CD4+ T cells from PBMCs. Subset reported: CD45RA+ positively selected. The CDR3 loop is CAINRDPNTEAFF. DNA of the CDR3: TGTGCCATCAACAGGGACCCGAACACTGAAGCTTTCTTT.